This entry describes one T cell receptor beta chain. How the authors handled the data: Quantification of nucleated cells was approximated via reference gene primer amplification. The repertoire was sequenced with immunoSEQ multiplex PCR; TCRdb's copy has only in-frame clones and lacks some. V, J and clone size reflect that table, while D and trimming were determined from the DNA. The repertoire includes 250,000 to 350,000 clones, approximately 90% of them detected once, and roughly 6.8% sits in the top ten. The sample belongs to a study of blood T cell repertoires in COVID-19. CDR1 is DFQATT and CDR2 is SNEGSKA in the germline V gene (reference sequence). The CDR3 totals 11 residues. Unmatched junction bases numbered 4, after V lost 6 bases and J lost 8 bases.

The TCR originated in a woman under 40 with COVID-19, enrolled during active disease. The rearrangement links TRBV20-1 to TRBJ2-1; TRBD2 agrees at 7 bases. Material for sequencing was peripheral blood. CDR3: CSAILAYEQFF. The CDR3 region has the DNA TGCAGTGCAATACTAGCGTATGAGCAGTTCTTC.